This T cell receptor beta chain stems from a study of blood T cell repertoires in COVID-19. The ends lost 10 bases at V and 0 bases at J; junction bases unmatched: 5. Germline V gene sequence: CDR1 MNHEY, CDR2 SVGAGI. The CDR3 extends over 14 amino acids. This table comes from immunoSEQ multiplex PCR, and its TCRdb copy is limited to in-frame clones, with some not included. The data show over 75,000 clones, around four fifths seen once. The genes are TRBV6-5 and TRBJ2-2, with 7 positions matching TRBD1. The receptor was isolated from a human donor in a cohort sampled during active COVID-19. The sequencing input was peripheral blood. The CDR3 DNA reads as TGTGCCACCAGACAGGGAGCGAACACCGGGGAGCTGTTTTTT. It yields the protein CATRQGANTGELFF.